The 15 T cell receptor beta chains reported below all come from one sample, sequenced in a study of blood T cells in healthy people across ages. The use of a sample-barcoded 5' primer and a J-beta primer mix characterized a second PCR of roughly 6 to 11 cycles. TCRdb itself ran the 5' RACE reads through MiXCR, one entry per CDR3 protein. The table records around 1,000,000 distinct CDR3 sequences, approximately 25% of them present only once. The same data also went into a second study, on T cells of mothers and their children.

The sequenced sample consisted of blood. The receptor set was obtained from a girl aged 2 to 10 in good health.

The chain employs TRBV29-1 and TRBJ2-5; D is unclear. The J call may be mistaken, given a closer DNA end match to TRBJ2-1. CDR1 is SQVTM, CDR2 ANQGSEA, per germline. There are 18 residues in the CDR3. The CDR3 DNA reads TGCAGCGTTGCCCTGCTCGCCTCAACCCTTGAAGTATTCGATGAGCAGTTCTTC. This gives the protein CSVALLASTLEVFDEQFF.

This clonotype was seen a handful of times. The chain uses TRBV12-3 or TRBV12-4 and TRBJ1-2; D is unresolved. The CDR3 spans 13 residues. Trimming removed 1 base from V and 3 bases from J, with 6 bases in between. Here the CDR3 reads CASSLVTDYGYTF. DNA for the CDR3: TGTGCCAGCAGTTTAGTTACCGACTATGGCTACACCTTC.

This sequence joins TRBV4-3 and TRBJ1-1; D is perhaps TRBD1 (5 bases). The length of the CDR3 is 16 residues. V was clipped by 3 bases and J by 0 bases, with 14 bases between them. Germline V gene lookup returns CDR1 LGHNA and CDR2 YSLEER. CDR3 sequence: CASSHPDRNMNTEAFF. Written as DNA, the CDR3 is TGCGCCAGCAGCCACCCAGACAGAAATATGAACACTGAAGCTTTCTTT.

This clonotype occurred a few times. The genes are TRBV28 and TRBJ2-5; TRBD2 aligns across 8 bases. Germline V gene lookup returns CDR1 MDHEN and CDR2 SYDVKM. This CDR3 spans 18 amino acids. The trim removed 6 bases at V and 5 bases at J, leaving 20 bases unmatched. The CDR3 is CASSSRGLLAGVGETQYF. The DNA for the CDR3 is TGTGCCAGCAGCTCTAGGGGCCTTCTAGCGGGTGTAGGGGAGACCCAGTACTTC.

V usage is TRBV4-1 and J usage is TRBJ2-5, with 8 nucleotides matching TRBD1. Germline CDR1 MGHRA, CDR2 YSYEKL. The CDR3 covers 14 residues. The J segment lost 3 bases and the V segment lost 4 bases, leaving 4 bases of the junction unmatched. CDR3 bases: TGCGCCAGCAGCCCCTGGGACAGGAAAGAGACCCAGTACTTC. Its protein is CASSPWDRKETQYF.

This clonotype was detected only a few times. The rearrangement links TRBV7-2 to TRBJ2-5, with TRBD2 as a possible D gene (6 bases). The CDR3 consists of 16 residues. The germline gives CDR1 SGHTA, CDR2 FQGNSA. The V end was cut by 0 bases, the J end by 2 bases, with 13 bases between. CDR3 bases: TGTGCCAGCAGCTTAGCGGGGGGAGGAGGGCAAGAGACCCAGTACTTC. Encoded protein: CASSLAGGGGQETQYF. Full variable domain (remainder filled in from reference TRBV7-2 and TRBJ2-5): GAGVSQSPSNKVTEKGKDVELRCDPISGHTALYWYRQSLGQGLEFLIYFQGNSAPDKSGLPSDRFSAERTGGSVSTLTIQRTQQEDSAVYLCASSLAGGGGQETQYFGPGTRLLVL.

This clonotype appeared a few times. CDR3 nucleotides: TGTGCCAGCAACCAGCCGTGGGATGAGCAGTTCTTC. It encodes CASNQPWDEQFF. The genes are TRBV6-2 or TRBV6-3 and TRBJ2-5; the D is unclear. The better agreement between TRBJ2-1 and the DNA end casts doubt on the J call. Per germline, CDR1 MNHEY and CDR2 SVGEGT. The CDR3 extends over 12 amino acids.

The chain is built from TRBV11-3 and TRBJ2-5, with 12 positions matching TRBD2. The J call may be in error: the DNA end matches TRBJ2-1 better. The CDR3 totals 18 residues. Germline CDR1 and CDR2: SGHNT and YENEEA. The CDR3 is CASSSPASGGAQYNEQFF. CDR3 sequence (DNA): TGTGCCAGCAGCTCCCCGGCTAGCGGGGGGGCTCAGTACAATGAGCAGTTCTTC.

The V gene is TRBV29-1, the J gene TRBJ2-4; D perhaps matches TRBD2 (5 bases). The CDR3 length is 15 residues. Germline CDR1 is SQVTM and CDR2 is ANQGSEA. V was shortened by 4 bases and J by 2 bases, with 15 bases between the two germline ends. The CDR3 sequence: CSVGVTGETKNIQYF. In DNA form, the CDR3 reads TGCAGCGTTGGGGTGACCGGGGAGACCAAAAACATTCAGTACTTC. The full variable domain, rest sourced from reference TRBV29-1 and TRBJ2-4, is SAVISQKPSRDICQRGTSLTIQCQVDSQVTMMFWYRQQPGQSLTLIATANQGSEATYESGFVIDKFPISRPNLTFSTLTVSNMSPEDSSIYLCSVGVTGETKNIQYFGAGTRLSVL.

The rearrangement uses TRBV7-9 and TRBJ2-5; 8 positions match TRBD2. CDR1 SEHNR and CDR2 FQNEAQ come from the germline V gene (reference sequence). This CDR3 is built from 16 residues. Trimming removed 1 base from V and 3 bases from J; junction bases left unmatched: 7. CDR3 DNA sequence: TGTGCCAGCAGCTTAGAGTCCAGCGGGAGTGAAGAGACCCAGTACTTC. Residues: CASSLESSGSEETQYF.

This clonotype was detected a few times. The chain couples TRBV5-1 to TRBJ1-3; TRBD1 matches at 7 bases. The CDR3 is 15 amino acids. Trimming removed 5 bases from V and 0 bases from J; junction bases left unmatched: 5. Germline assignment: CDR1 SGHRS and CDR2 YFSETQ. CDR3 in DNA: TGCGCCAGCAGAACGACAGGGAACTCTGGAAACACCATATATTTT. This translates into CASRTTGNSGNTIYF.

This sequence joins TRBV29-1 and TRBJ2-1; tentatively, D is TRBD2 (5 bases). There are 13 residues in the CDR3. In germline, CDR1 is SQVTM, CDR2 ANQGSEA. Trimming removed 4 bases at V and 5 bases at J, with 12 bases between. CDR3 sequence: CSVAGNENNEQFF. In DNA form, the CDR3 reads TGCAGCGTTGCCGGGAATGAAAACAATGAGCAGTTCTTC.

This chain connects TRBV7-3 to TRBJ2-7; TRBD2 agrees at 14 bases. Trimming cost V 8 bases and J 6 bases; bases outside gene matches: 15. The CDR3 length is 17 residues. Germline V gene lookup returns CDR1 SGHTA and CDR2 FQGTGA. The CDR3 bases are TGTGCCAGCGGCCCTTCCGGGACTAGCGGGAGATCGACCGAGCAGTACTTC. Translating gives CASGPSGTSGRSTEQYF.

The V and J genes are TRBV7-6 and TRBJ2-7, with a tentative D call TRBD2 (6 bases). The germline gives CDR1 SGHVS, CDR2 FNYEAQ. This CDR3 contains 13 residues. The germline V and J ends were trimmed by 3 bases and 6 bases, with 12 bases remaining between them. The DNA for the CDR3 is TGTGCCAGCAGCTTTGGGGGGAATGGCGAGCAGTACTTC. It yields the protein CASSFGGNGEQYF.

The V call is TRBV11-3, the J call TRBJ2-3; D remains unclear. Trimming pared 5 bases from V and 6 bases from J, leaving 18 bases between. Germline-derived CDR1 and CDR2 are SGHNT and YENEEA. CDR3 length equals 15 residues. In DNA form, the CDR3 reads TGTGCCAGCAGCCCCCGCCTCCTTCCCGGTGATACGCAGTATTTT. It specifies CASSPRLLPGDTQYF.